One sample yielded the 25 T cell receptor beta chains listed below, sequenced in a study of control samples from healthy donors and cancer patients. Using immunoSEQ multiplex PCR, the repertoire was profiled, and TCRdb retains in-frame clones only, with some absent. The sample shows approximately 52,000 clones, 88% of them seen only once. The sample taken for sequencing was blood. Receptors were obtained from a man aged 45-60 years in good health.

The chain employs TRBV9 and TRBJ2-1, with TRBD2 matching over 10 bases. The CDR3 consists of 16 residues. Germline CDR1 reads SGDLS; CDR2 reads YYNGEE. Trimming cost V 4 bases and J 7 bases; bases outside gene matches: 11. CDR3 nucleotides: TGTGCCAGCAGCCCATCTGAGGGACTAGCGTTTAATGAGCAGTTCTTC. Translated: CASSPSEGLAFNEQFF.

The V call is TRBV27, the J call TRBJ2-7, with a tentative D call TRBD2 (6 bases). Per the germline V gene, CDR1 is MNHEY and CDR2 is SMNVEV (reference sequence). The CDR3 runs to 16 residues. V was trimmed by 5 bases and J by 3 bases, leaving 20 bases between them. In DNA, the CDR3 is TGTGCCAGCAGTCCCTCGGCCGGGACTTCATTCTACGAGCAGTACTTC. Protein sequence: CASSPSAGTSFYEQYF.

The chain uses TRBV11-3 and TRBJ2-1; TRBD1 might be the D (5 bases). V lost 5 bases and J lost 6, with 14 bases in between. The CDR3 is 14 amino acids. CDR1 and CDR2 from the germline V gene are SGHNT and YENEEA. The CDR3 bases are TGTGCCAGCAGCCCTGGGGCTGCCGGCAATGAGCAGTTCTTC. It specifies CASSPGAAGNEQFF. The whole variable domain, remainder taken from reference TRBV11-3 and TRBJ2-1, is EAGVVQSPRYKIIEKKQPVAFWCNPISGHNTLYWYLQNLGQGPELLIRYENEEAVDDSQLPKDRFSAERLKGVDSTLKIQPAELGDSAVYLCASSPGAAGNEQFFGPGTRLTVL.

This clone was found once. The chain recombines TRBV7-2 with TRBJ2-5; 12 bases agree with TRBD2. This CDR3 has 18 residues. Trimming cost V 1 base and J 2 bases; bases outside gene matches: 8. In germline, CDR1 is SGHTA, CDR2 FQGNSA. CDR3 residues: CASSLGLAGGSFQETQYF. CDR3 DNA: TGTGCCAGCAGCTTAGGGCTAGCGGGAGGGTCTTTTCAAGAGACCCAGTACTTC.

The chain carries TRBV28 and TRBJ2-3; perhaps TRBD2 as D (5 bases). V gave up 0 bases and J gave up 3 bases, with 13 bases separating them. The CDR3 length is 16 residues. The germline CDR1 and CDR2 sequences are MDHEN and SYDVKM. Written as DNA, the CDR3 is TGTGCCAGCAGTTTATGGGGAGCACCAGCTACAGATACGCAGTATTTT. Its translation: CASSLWGAPATDTQYF.

This rearrangement joins TRBV27 to TRBJ2-3, with 11 bases matching TRBD2. The J segment lost 7 bases and the V segment lost 6 bases, leaving 3 bases of the junction unmatched. Germline-derived CDR1 and CDR2 are MNHEY and SMNVEV (reference sequence). There are 13 residues in the CDR3. The CDR3 nucleotides are TGTGCCAGCAGGTTAGCGGGAGGGTATACGCAGTATTTT. Translating gives CASRLAGGYTQYF.

This chain joins TRBV28 and TRBJ1-5; TRBD1 matches at 8 bases. Germline values: CDR1 MDHEN, CDR2 SYDVKM. This CDR3 has 15 amino acids. With 2 bases clipped from V and 7 bases from J, the junction kept 7 bases outside the gene matches. DNA for the CDR3: TGTGCCAGCAGTTTACCCGGACAGGGCGCGCAGCCCCAGCATTTT. Encoded protein: CASSLPGQGAQPQHF.

This chain joins TRBV13 and TRBJ2-2; D remains unclear. Per the germline V gene, CDR1 is PRHDT and CDR2 is FYEKMQ (reference sequence). The ends were cut back, 5 bases at V and 6 bases at J, with 10 bases in the middle. The CDR3 consists of 13 residues. The CDR3 DNA is TGTGCCAGCAGCCTCCCCCGCGCCGGGGAGCTGTTTTTT. Residues: CASSLPRAGELFF.

This chain links TRBV2 with TRBJ1-1, with TRBD1 matching over 7 bases. In germline, CDR1 is SNHLY, CDR2 FYNNEI. J was trimmed by 2 bases and V by 2 bases; bases with no gene match: 8. This CDR3 is 16 amino acids long. In DNA, the CDR3 is TGTGCCAGCAGTGAAATGGTAGACAGGGTCAACACTGAAGCTTTCTTT. Its protein product is CASSEMVDRVNTEAFF.

The V and J genes are TRBV6-2 or TRBV6-3 and TRBJ2-5, with D unresolved. The germline V gene has CDR1 MNHEY and CDR2 SVGEGT. This CDR3 is built from 13 residues. The V end lost 2 bases, the J end lost 3 bases, and 7 bases lay between the germline ends. CDR3: CASSYPAKETQYF. As DNA, the CDR3 is TGTGCCAGCAGTTACCCCGCGAAAGAGACCCAGTACTTC.

The chain recombines TRBV9 with TRBJ1-4; D gene unclear. CDR3 size: 13 residues. V was pared by 4 bases and J by 8 bases, with 12 bases between. Germline V gives CDR1 SGDLS, CDR2 YYNGEE. This CDR3 is CASSRRVGEKLFF. In DNA, the CDR3 is TGTGCCAGCAGCAGGAGGGTTGGCGAAAAACTGTTTTTT.

This clone showed up just a few times. This chain uses TRBV10-2 with TRBJ1-2, with D uncertain. The CDR3 contains 13 residues. The V gene's germline CDR1 is WSHSY and CDR2 SAAADI. Trimming took 3 bases from V and 2 from J, leaving 7 bases between them. CDR3: CASSERQNYGYTF. The CDR3 DNA is TGCGCCAGCAGTGAAAGGCAGAACTATGGCTACACCTTC.

The chain employs TRBV24-1 and TRBJ2-7, with TRBD1 identical over 9 bases. The germline V gene encodes CDR1 KGHDR and CDR2 SFDVKD. CDR3 length: 16 residues. The V segment lost 4 bases and the J segment 6 bases; nucleotides outside the gene matches: 12. In nucleotides, the CDR3 is TGTGCCACCAGTGACCCACCGGGACAGGGAAAGGGCGAGCAGTACTTC. This translates into CATSDPPGQGKGEQYF.

The CDR3 DNA follows: TGTGCCTGGAGTCCACAAAGTCAAGATACGCAGTATTTT. Amino acids: CAWSPQSQDTQYF. V is TRBV30 and J is TRBJ2-3, with no clear D. The V and J ends lost 2 bases and 5 bases respectively, with 11 bases between them. The length of the CDR3 is 13 residues. Germline V gives CDR1 GTSNPN, CDR2 SVGIG (reference sequence).

CDR3 sequence reads: CASTTGLNQPQHF. CDR3 sequence (DNA): TGTGCCAGCACCACCGGGCTAAATCAGCCCCAGCATTTT. The chain couples TRBV6-1 to TRBJ1-5; the D is unclear. Trimming shortened V by 7 bases and J by 4 bases, and 11 bases separated the two germline ends. The CDR3 has 13 amino acids. CDR1 is MNHNS and CDR2 is SASEGT in the germline V gene.

A note on this clone: The germline gene is not matched at one end of the junction; a read error may be the cause. V usage is TRBV13 and J usage is TRBJ1-4, with D possibly matching TRBD1 (6 bases). This CDR3 has 13 amino acids. Germline CDR1 and CDR2: PRHDT and FYEKMQ (reference sequence). CDR3 amino acids: CASSLGGTEKLFF. Here the CDR3 DNA reads TGTGCCAGCAGCCTAGGGGGGACGGAAAAACTGTTTTTT.

The chain links TRBV7-2 to TRBJ1-4; D not resolved. Per germline, CDR1 SGHTA and CDR2 FQGNSA. The CDR3 contains 15 residues. V was clipped by 1 base and J by 7 bases, with 13 bases between them. CDR3 bases: TGTGCCAGCAGCTTAGAAGAAAGCCCTGGTGAAAAACTGTTTTTT. Amino acid sequence: CASSLEESPGEKLFF.

This rearrangement joins TRBV19 to TRBJ2-7, with 8 bases that match TRBD1. After removal of 4 bases from V and 5 bases from J, the junction contained 10 bases not matched to a gene. The CDR3 length is 15 residues. Germline values: CDR1 LNHDA, CDR2 SQIVND (reference sequence). The CDR3 here is CASSTRQGKGDEQYF. The CDR3 region has the DNA TGTGCCAGTAGTACCCGACAGGGGAAGGGGGACGAGCAGTACTTC.

This chain joins TRBV19 and TRBJ2-2; 13 nucleotides line up with TRBD2. The CDR3 runs to 16 residues. The germline CDR1 and CDR2 sequences are LNHDA and SQIVND (reference sequence). The V gene end was trimmed by 8 bases and the J gene end by 5 bases; junction bases not matched to a gene: 8. Here the CDR3 reads CASGGLAGVLTGELFF. The DNA for the CDR3 is TGTGCCAGTGGTGGACTAGCGGGAGTTTTAACCGGGGAGCTGTTTTTT.

The chain recombines TRBV6-6 with TRBJ2-3; 7 bases map to TRBD1. With 2 bases clipped from V and 4 bases from J, the junction kept 6 bases outside the gene matches. CDR1 MNHNY and CDR2 SVGAGI come from the germline V gene (reference sequence). The CDR3 has 15 residues. The CDR3 DNA follows: TGTGCCAGCAGTTACGGAACAGGGGAAGCAGATACGCAGTATTTT. Residues: CASSYGTGEADTQYF.

This chain joins TRBV6-5 and TRBJ2-3; 7 bases are shared with TRBD2. The CDR3 loop spans 14 amino acids. V lost 2 bases to trimming and J lost 4 bases; unmatched junction nucleotides: 3. Germline-derived CDR1 and CDR2 are MNHEY and SVGAGI. CDR3 protein: CASSYERDADTQYF. CDR3 sequence (DNA): TGTGCCAGCAGTTACGAGCGGGACGCAGATACGCAGTATTTT.

The chain's CDR3 is CASSYGIFNSPLHF. The CDR3 DNA sequence: TGTGCCAGCAGTTACGGGATTTTCAATTCACCCCTCCACTTT. The rearrangement joins TRBV6-5 to TRBJ1-6, with D hard to call. V was clipped by 2 bases and J by 7 bases, with 9 bases between them. This CDR3 has 14 amino acids. CDR1 is MNHEY and CDR2 is SVGAGI in the germline V gene.

This clone has only one observation. The rearrangement links TRBV19 to TRBJ2-6, with D perhaps TRBD2 (5 bases). This CDR3 has 14 amino acids. V lost 6 bases and J 0 bases, leaving 6 bases between the germline ends. Germline lookup yields CDR1 LNHDA and CDR2 SQIVND (reference sequence). This chain's CDR3 is CASRGSSGANVLTF. In nucleotides, the CDR3 is TGTGCCAGTAGGGGGAGCTCTGGGGCCAACGTCCTGACTTTC.

V and J are TRBV2 and TRBJ1-4; a weak D match, TRBD1 (6 bases). The CDR3 covers 14 residues. V shed 3 bases and J shed 5 bases, with 10 bases lying between them. CDR1 is SNHLY and CDR2 is FYNNEI in the germline V gene. CDR3 region: CASSEGRGNEKLFF. DNA for the CDR3: TGTGCCAGCAGTGAGGGCAGGGGAAATGAAAAACTGTTTTTT.

This clone has only one observation. This chain uses TRBV5-1 with TRBJ2-5; no reliable D call. The CDR3 spans 11 residues. CDR1 and CDR2 from the germline V gene are SGHRS and YFSETQ. V gave up 3 bases and J gave up 1 base, with 1 base separating them. The CDR3: CASSSQETQYF. In DNA, the CDR3 is TGCGCCAGCAGCTCCCAAGAGACCCAGTACTTC.